The sequence of this T cell receptor beta chain was determined in a study of vaccination effects on CD4 cells after COVID-19. V was pared by 0 bases and J by 3 bases, with 9 bases between. Germline V gene sequence: CDR1 SGHRS, CDR2 YFSETQ. This CDR3 comprises 14 residues. Sequencing used immunoSEQ multiplex PCR; TCRdb keeps in-frame clones, though not all of them. The profile shows tens of thousands of clones, around 72% of them singletons. After expansion with viral peptide pools in the ViraFEST assay, antigen-specific CD4+ T cells were sequenced. CD4+ T cells were isolated after around ten days of culture. No vaccinee had earlier SARS-CoV-2 infection, and nucleocapsid antibodies were negative. This clone was picked up a small number of times. Its specificity is not known.

The chain recombines TRBV5-1 with TRBJ1-1; no reliable D call. Sequences were derived from CD4+ T cells from PBMCs cultured with HCoV-NL63 spike peptides, sampled before COVID-19 vaccination. The receptor comes from a human donor who received a COVID-19 vaccine. CDR3 in amino acids: CASSLVGLYTEAFF. CDR3 nucleotide sequence: TGCGCCAGCAGCTTGGTGGGGTTGTACACTGAAGCTTTCTTT.